This T cell receptor (beta chain) was captured by sequencing in a study of blood T cell repertoires in COVID-19. In the study's own analysis: Amplification of reference gene primers provided the estimated nucleated cell counts. Only in-frame clones appear in the TCRdb table, and some are missing; sequencing was by immunoSEQ multiplex PCR. D and trimming were read from the DNA, whereas the V and J calls and clone size are those reported in that table. The sample records 150,000 to 200,000 clones, more than 80% being singletons. V trimming: 6 bases; J trimming: 1 base; junction bases outside the gene matches: 5. The germline gives CDR1 MRHNA, CDR2 SNTAGT. This CDR3 is 14 amino acids long.

The rearrangement joins TRBV6-4 to TRBJ1-1; TRBD1 agrees at 7 bases. This sequence originates from a human donor in a cohort sampled during active COVID-19. The sequenced sample was peripheral blood. CDR3 sequence reads: CASSRQGGNTEAFF. DNA for the CDR3: TGTGCCAGCAGCAGACAGGGAGGGAACACTGAAGCTTTCTTT.